The clone carrying this T cell receptor (beta chain) was recorded many times. The PBMCs had their origin in approximately 10 ml of fresh peripheral blood. This sample was included in a study of T cells in Graves' hyperthyroidism and ophthalmopathy. TCR beta CDR3 sequences were amplified from RNA transcripts. Researchers ran a first-round RT-PCR on the TCR CDR3 using the HTBI primer set. TCRdb itself ran the multiplex PCR reads through MiXCR, one entry per CDR3 protein. The table has around 350,000 distinct CDR3 sequences, roughly 17% seen once. The CDR3 runs 15 residues. The V segment lost 6 bases and the J segment 8 bases; nucleotides outside the gene matches: 7. Per germline, CDR1 SGHNT and CDR2 YENEEA.

This chain joins TRBV11-3 and TRBJ2-1, with 13 bases lining up with TRBD2. Input material: blood. The receptor was derived from a young woman with Graves' hyperthyroidism that later progressed to Graves' ophthalmopathy. This chain's CDR3 is CASSKLAGGFDEQFF. The DNA of the CDR3 is TGTGCCAGCAGTAAACTAGCGGGAGGGTTCGATGAGCAGTTCTTC.